Following are 9 T cell receptor beta chains from one sample sequenced in a study of OX40 agonist ivuxolimab in advanced cancers. The library was made by the immunoSEQ multiplex PCR assay. TCRdb holds this immuneACCESS table with in-frame rearrangements only. Some clones are missing; in checked studies, unresolved V genes explain under half, and the rest has no known cause. This sample comprises roughly 90,000 clones, roughly nine tenths of them detected only once. Around 8.7% of the sample lies in the top ten. Sequencing used CD4+ or CD8+ T cells sorted from blood, obtained in a trial of the OX40 agonist ivuxolimab. All receptors derive from an adult with an advanced solid tumor such as melanoma, head and neck, liver or kidney cancer.

For the CDR3, the DNA is TGTGCCAGCAGTTACGACAGCGGATACGAGCAGTACTTC. Amino acids: CASSYDSGYEQYF. The J gene is TRBJ2-7, the V gene TRBV6-5; D may be TRBD1 or TRBD2 (5 bases each). This CDR3 is built from 13 residues. Germline CDR1 MNHEY, CDR2 SVGAGI. V lost 2 bases to trimming and J lost 4 bases, with 9 bases between them.

The table lists this clone with a few counts. The chain couples TRBV19 to TRBJ2-2; weak D call: TRBD1 (6 bases). The CDR3 runs to 14 residues. V lost 5 bases to trimming and J lost 1 base, with 8 bases between them. CDR1 and CDR2 (germline): LNHDA, SQIVND (reference sequence). The DNA for the CDR3 is TGTGCCAGTAGTCTGGACAGGAACACCGGGGAGCTGTTTTTT. The encoded protein is CASSLDRNTGELFF.

The CDR3 bases are TGTGCCAGCAGCCGGTATGAAGGGGGCGAGCAGTACTTC. Amino acid sequence: CASSRYEGGEQYF. The chain uses TRBV14 and TRBJ2-7; D might be TRBD1 (6 bases). The CDR3 runs to 13 residues. The V end was cut by 4 bases, the J end by 6 bases, with 13 bases between. CDR1 SGHDN and CDR2 FVKESK come from the germline V gene.

The chain is built from TRBV5-5 and TRBJ2-3; unclear D gene. The germline V gene has CDR1 SGHKS and CDR2 YYEKEE (reference sequence). V lost 4 bases and J 1 base, leaving 10 bases between the germline ends. The CDR3 spans 14 residues. CDR3 coding DNA: TGTGCCAGCAGCCCCTCCTTTGGCACAGATACGCAGTATTTT. This codes for CASSPSFGTDTQYF.

The chain joins TRBV6-6 to TRBJ2-7; TRBD2 matches 7 bases. This CDR3 is built from 16 residues. Germline V gene data show CDR1 as MNHNY and CDR2 as SVGAGI (reference sequence). Trimming cost V 2 bases and J 3 bases; bases outside gene matches: 10. The CDR3 loop reads CASSYPPAGDYYEQYF. In nucleotides, the CDR3 is TGTGCCAGCAGTTACCCTCCGGCTGGGGACTACTACGAGCAGTACTTC.

The chain recombines TRBV6-5 with TRBJ1-1; D call uncertain. Trimming pared 7 bases from V and 2 bases from J, leaving 8 bases between. The CDR3 has 12 amino acids. The germline V gene encodes CDR1 MNHEY and CDR2 SVGAGI. DNA of the CDR3: TGTGCCAGCAAGAGGGTCAACACTGAAGCTTTCTTT. This gives the protein CASKRVNTEAFF.

The chain couples TRBV7-9 to TRBJ2-7; 8 bases line up with TRBD1. J lost 3 bases, V lost 5 bases, and 6 bases had no gene match. Germline V gene data show CDR1 as SEHNR and CDR2 as FQNEAQ (reference sequence). CDR3 length equals 14 residues. CDR3 residues: CASSATGAGYEQYF. CDR3 DNA sequence: TGTGCCAGCAGCGCGACAGGGGCTGGCTACGAGCAGTACTTC. Complete variable domain (other parts from reference TRBV7-9 and TRBJ2-7): DTGVSQNPRHKITKRGQNVTFRCDPISEHNRLYWYRQTLGQGPEFLTYFQNEAQLEKSRLLSDRFSAERPKGSFSTLEIQRTEQGDSAMYLCASSATGAGYEQYFGPGTRLTVT.

In its sample, this clone was seen a few times. The V and J genes are TRBV12-5 and TRBJ2-2, with 10 bases that match TRBD1. The germline CDR1 and CDR2 sequences are LGHNT and FRNRAP. The V and J ends lost 3 bases and 4 bases, in that order; junction bases with no gene match: 8. This CDR3 spans 17 amino acids. Here the CDR3 reads CASGFSGTGDLTGELFF. CDR3 nucleotide sequence: TGTGCTAGTGGTTTCTCCGGGACAGGGGACCTCACCGGGGAGCTGTTTTTT.

The V call is TRBV9, the J call TRBJ2-7; a weak D match, TRBD2 (6 bases). CDR1 and CDR2 (germline): SGDLS, YYNGEE. V was trimmed by 2 bases and J by 8 bases, leaving 20 bases between them. The length of the CDR3 is 15 residues. CDR3: CASSVNSGSEGKQYF. The CDR3 DNA follows: TGTGCCAGCAGCGTTAATAGCGGTTCGGAGGGGAAGCAGTACTTC.